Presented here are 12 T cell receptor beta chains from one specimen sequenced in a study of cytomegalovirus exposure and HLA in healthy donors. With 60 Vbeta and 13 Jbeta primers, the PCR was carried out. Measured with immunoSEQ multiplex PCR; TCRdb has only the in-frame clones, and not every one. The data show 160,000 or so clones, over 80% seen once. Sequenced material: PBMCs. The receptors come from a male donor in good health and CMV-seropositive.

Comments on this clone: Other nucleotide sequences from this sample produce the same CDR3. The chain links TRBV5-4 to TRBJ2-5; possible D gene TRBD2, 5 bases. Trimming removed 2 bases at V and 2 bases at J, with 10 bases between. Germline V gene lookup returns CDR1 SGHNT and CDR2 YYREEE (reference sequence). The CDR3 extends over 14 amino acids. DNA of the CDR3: TGTGCCAGCAGCTTAAAAAGCGGACAAGAGACCCAGTACTTC. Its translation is CASSLKSGQETQYF.

The CDR3 loop is CAISDYNGTNEKLFF. The CDR3, as DNA: TGTGCCATCAGTGACTATAACGGAACTAATGAAAAACTGTTTTTT. The chain uses TRBV10-3 and TRBJ1-4; D is uncertain. CDR1 and CDR2 from the germline V gene are ENHRY and SYGVKD. The CDR3 spans 15 residues. The V end lost 3 bases, the J end lost 1 base, and 9 bases lay between the germline ends.

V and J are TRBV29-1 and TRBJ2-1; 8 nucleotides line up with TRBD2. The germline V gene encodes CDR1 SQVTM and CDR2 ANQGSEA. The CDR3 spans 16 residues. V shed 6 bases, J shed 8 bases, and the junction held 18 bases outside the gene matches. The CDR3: CSVGWRDQREPYEQFF. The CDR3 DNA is TGCAGCGTCGGCTGGCGGGACCAGCGGGAGCCCTATGAGCAGTTCTTC.

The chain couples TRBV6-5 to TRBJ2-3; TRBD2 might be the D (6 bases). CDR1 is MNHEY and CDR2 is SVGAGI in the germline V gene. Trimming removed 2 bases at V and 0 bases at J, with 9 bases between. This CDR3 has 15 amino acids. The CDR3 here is CASSYKGTSTDTQYF. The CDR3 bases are TGTGCCAGCAGTTACAAAGGGACTAGCACAGATACGCAGTATTTT.

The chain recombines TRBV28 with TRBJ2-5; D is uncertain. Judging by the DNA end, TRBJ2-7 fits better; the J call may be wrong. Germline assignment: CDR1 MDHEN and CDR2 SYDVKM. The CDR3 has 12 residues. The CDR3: CASSSSSYEQYF. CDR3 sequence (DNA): TGTGCCAGCAGTTCCTCTTCCTACGAGCAGTACTTC.

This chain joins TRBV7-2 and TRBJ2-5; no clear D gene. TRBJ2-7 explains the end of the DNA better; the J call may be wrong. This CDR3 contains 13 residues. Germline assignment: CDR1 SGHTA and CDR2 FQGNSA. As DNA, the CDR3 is TGTGCCAGCAGCCTTCTACTTATCCACGAGCAGTACTTC. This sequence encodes CASSLLLIHEQYF.

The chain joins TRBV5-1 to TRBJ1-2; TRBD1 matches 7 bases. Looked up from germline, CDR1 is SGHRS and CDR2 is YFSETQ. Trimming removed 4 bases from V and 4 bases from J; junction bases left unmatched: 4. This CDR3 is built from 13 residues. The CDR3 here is CASSTGDSYGYTF. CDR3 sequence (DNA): TGCGCCAGCAGCACCGGGGACAGCTATGGCTACACCTTC. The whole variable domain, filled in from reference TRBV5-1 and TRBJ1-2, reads KAGVTQTPRYLIKTRGQQVTLSCSPISGHRSVSWYQQTPGQGLQFLFEYFSETQRNKGNFPGRFSGRQFSNSRSEMNVSTLELGDSALYLCASSTGDSYGYTFGSGTRLTVV.

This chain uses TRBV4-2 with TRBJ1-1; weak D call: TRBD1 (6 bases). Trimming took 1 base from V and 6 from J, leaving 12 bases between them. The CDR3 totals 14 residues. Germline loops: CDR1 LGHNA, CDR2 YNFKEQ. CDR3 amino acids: CASSQAGGQPEAFF. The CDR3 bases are TGTGCCAGCAGCCAAGCCGGGGGGCAACCTGAAGCTTTCTTT.

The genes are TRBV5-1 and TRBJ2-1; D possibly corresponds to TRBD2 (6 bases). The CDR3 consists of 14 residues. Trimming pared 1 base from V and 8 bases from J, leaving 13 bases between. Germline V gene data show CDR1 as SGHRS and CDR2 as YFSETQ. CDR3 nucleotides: TGCGCCAGCAGCTTGAGCGACGGGAGCTATGAGCAGTTCTTC. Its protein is CASSLSDGSYEQFF.

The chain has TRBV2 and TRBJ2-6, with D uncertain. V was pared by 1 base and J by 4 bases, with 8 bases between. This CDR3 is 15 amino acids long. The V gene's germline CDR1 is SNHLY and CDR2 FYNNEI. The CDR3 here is CASSEGQVGANVLTF. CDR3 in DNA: TGTGCCAGCAGTGAAGGCCAGGTCGGGGCCAACGTCCTGACTTTC.

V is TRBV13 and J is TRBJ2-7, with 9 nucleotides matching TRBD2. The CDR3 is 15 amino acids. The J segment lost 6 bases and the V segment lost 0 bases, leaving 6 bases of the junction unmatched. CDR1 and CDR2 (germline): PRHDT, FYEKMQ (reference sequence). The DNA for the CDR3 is TGTGCCAGCAGCTTAGGGCGGCTAGCGGGAAGCGAGCAGTACTTC. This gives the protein CASSLGRLAGSEQYF.

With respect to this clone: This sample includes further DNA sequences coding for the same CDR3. The CDR3 here is CSVDSTTGGTYEQYF. CDR3 nucleotides: TGCAGCGTTGATTCCACGACAGGGGGAACATACGAGCAGTACTTC. The chain combines TRBV29-1 with TRBJ2-7; 9 bases fit TRBD1. The germline gives CDR1 SQVTM, CDR2 ANQGSEA. Germline trimming cut 3 bases from V and 4 bases from J; bases unmatched to any gene: 10. The CDR3 covers 15 residues.